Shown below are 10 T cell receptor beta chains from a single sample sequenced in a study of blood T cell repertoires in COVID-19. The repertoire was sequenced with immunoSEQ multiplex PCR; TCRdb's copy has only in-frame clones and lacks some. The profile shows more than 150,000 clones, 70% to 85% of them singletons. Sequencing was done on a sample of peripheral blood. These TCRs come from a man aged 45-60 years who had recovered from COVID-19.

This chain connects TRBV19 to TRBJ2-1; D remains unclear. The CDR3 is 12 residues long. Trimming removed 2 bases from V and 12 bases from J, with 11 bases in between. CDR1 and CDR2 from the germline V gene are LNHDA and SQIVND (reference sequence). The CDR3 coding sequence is TGTGCCAGTAGTATAATAAGTAGTGTGCAGTTCTTC. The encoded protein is CASSIISSVQFF.

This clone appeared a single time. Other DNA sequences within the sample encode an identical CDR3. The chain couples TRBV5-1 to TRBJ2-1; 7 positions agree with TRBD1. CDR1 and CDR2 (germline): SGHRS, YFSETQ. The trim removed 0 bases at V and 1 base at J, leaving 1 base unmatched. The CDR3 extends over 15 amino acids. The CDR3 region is CASSLGQGSYNEQFF. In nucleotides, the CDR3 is TGCGCCAGCAGCTTGGGACAGGGTTCCTACAATGAGCAGTTCTTC.

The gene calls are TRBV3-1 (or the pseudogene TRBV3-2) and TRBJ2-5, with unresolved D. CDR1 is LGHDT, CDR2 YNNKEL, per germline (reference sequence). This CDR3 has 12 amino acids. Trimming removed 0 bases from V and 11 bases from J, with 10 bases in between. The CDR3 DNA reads TGTGCCAGCAGCCAAGATTTGGCGGAGCAGTACTTC. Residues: CASSQDLAEQYF.

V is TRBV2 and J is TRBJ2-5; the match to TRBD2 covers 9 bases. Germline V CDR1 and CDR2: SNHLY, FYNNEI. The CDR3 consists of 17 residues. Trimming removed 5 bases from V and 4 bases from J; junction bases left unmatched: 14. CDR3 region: CASSRNSGLASGETQYF. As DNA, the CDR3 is TGTGCCAGCAGTAGAAACTCGGGACTAGCCTCAGGAGAGACCCAGTACTTC.

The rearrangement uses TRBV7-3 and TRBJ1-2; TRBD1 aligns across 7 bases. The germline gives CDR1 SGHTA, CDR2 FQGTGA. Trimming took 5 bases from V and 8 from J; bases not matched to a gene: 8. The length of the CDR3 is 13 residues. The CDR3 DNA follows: TGTGCCAGCAGCCTCCGACAGGGATGGGGCTACACCTTC. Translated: CASSLRQGWGYTF.

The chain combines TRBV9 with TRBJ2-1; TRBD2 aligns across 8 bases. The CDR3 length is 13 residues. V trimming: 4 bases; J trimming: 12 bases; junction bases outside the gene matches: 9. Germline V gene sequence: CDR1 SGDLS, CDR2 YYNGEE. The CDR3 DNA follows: TGTGCCAGCAGCCCCGACGGGGGGGCCCGGCAGTTCTTC. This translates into CASSPDGGARQFF.

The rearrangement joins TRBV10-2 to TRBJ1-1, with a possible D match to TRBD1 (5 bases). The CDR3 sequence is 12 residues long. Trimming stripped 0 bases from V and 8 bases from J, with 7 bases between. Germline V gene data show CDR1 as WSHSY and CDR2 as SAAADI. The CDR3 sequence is CASSESAGEAFF. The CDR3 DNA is TGCGCCAGCAGTGAGTCGGCAGGGGAAGCTTTCTTT.

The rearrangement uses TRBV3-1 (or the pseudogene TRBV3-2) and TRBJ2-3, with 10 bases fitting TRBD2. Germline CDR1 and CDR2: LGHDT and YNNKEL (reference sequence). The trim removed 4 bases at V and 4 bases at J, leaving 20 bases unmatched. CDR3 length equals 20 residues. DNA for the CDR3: TGTGCCAGCAGCCGGGGTATTTCTAGCGGGAGATTGGGGATTGCAGATACGCAGTATTTT. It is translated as CASSRGISSGRLGIADTQYF.

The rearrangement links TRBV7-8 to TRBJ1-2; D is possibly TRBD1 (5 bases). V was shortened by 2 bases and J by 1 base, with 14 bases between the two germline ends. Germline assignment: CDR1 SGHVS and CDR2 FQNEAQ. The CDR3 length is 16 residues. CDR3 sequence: CASSLYYPGLNYGYTF. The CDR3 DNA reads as TGTGCCAGCAGCTTATATTATCCAGGGCTTAACTATGGCTACACCTTC.

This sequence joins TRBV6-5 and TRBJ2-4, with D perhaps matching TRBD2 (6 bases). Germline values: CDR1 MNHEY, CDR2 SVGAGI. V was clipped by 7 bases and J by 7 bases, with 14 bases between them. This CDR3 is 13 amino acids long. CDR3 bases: TGTGCCAGCAAGGAGGGAGGAGGTAACATTCAGTACTTC. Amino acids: CASKEGGGNIQYF.